This TCR beta chain was sequenced in a study of blood T cell repertoires in COVID-19 (dated by TCRdb to about 2020). For context, the study as a whole: Samples from collaborators originated in the United States, Italy and Spain and spanned both the acute and convalescent phases of COVID-19. The prospective study material was composed of cDNA or gDNA derived from T cells, B-cell-depleted T cells, or PBMCs. The dataset comprised deeply sampled blood TCRbeta repertoires from subjects exposed to, actively infected with, or recovered from COVID-19. A freely available public database, intended as a resource for researchers studying the immune response to SARS-CoV-2, is where the repertoires were released. The samples were drawn from two sources: the first 160 participants of the ongoing ImmuneRACE study, and some 1,300 subjects contributed by 6 global collaborators. Nearly every sample came with metadata listing a de-identified subject ID, COVID-19 status, age in years and sex. Where HLA class I and class II types were available, the types were taken from metadata supplied by the sample provider, not from assay-based typing. Overall study results and their limits: The amount of clinical and demographic metadata varied by source and participant and was provided uncurated.

As to this clone: The specificity of this receptor is unknown. No base-level quality is on record; no much larger clone is a single base apart.

TCRbeta CDR3 regions were amplified from genomic DNA using the immunoSEQ Assay, a bias-controlled multiplex PCR. Regarding the original processing steps: Within the assay, amplification of reference gene primers was used to estimate how many nucleated cells each sample contained. To quantify the absolute abundance of each unique TCRbeta CDR3 rearrangement, sequence reads were collapsed and filtered. For each sample, productive Simpson clonality was calculated as the square root of Simpson's diversity index across productive rearrangements. TCRdb retrieved this table from immuneACCESS and kept in-frame rearrangements only. Not all clones are present; in checked studies, unresolved V genes account for under half, and no reason is known for the remainder. The V and J calls and clone size are taken from that table; D and trimming were inferred from the DNA. In this sample the table shows under 200,000 clones, 86% of which occur a single time. The biggest ten clones account for roughly 7% of the sample.

Each collaborating institution followed its own protocols to collect whole blood in K2EDTA tubes. For TCRbeta analysis, collaborator samples were shipped as frozen whole blood, as isolated PBMCs, or as DNA extracted from either sample type. Via the germline V gene, CDR1 is SGHDN and CDR2 FVKESK. V was cut back by 4 bases and J by 6 bases, leaving a gap of 13 bases between them. The CDR3 contains 14 residues, cysteine and phenylalanine counted. Here the CDR3 DNA is all that survives: 42 bases in frame from base 1. This TCR came from a man aged 45-65 years with active or convalescent COVID-19. The chain was built from TRBV14 and TRBJ1-5, with a tentative D gene TRBD1 over 6 matching bases. Sequences were obtained from peripheral blood. The nucleotide sequence is TGTGCCAGCAGCCGCTTGGGGGGGGCTCAGCCCCAGCATTTT. Translation gives CASSRLGGAQPQHF.